This T cell receptor (beta chain) comes out of a study of T-cell reconstitution after alpha-beta-depleted transplantation in children. Regarding the study as a whole: Reportedly, only several hundred clones from non-depleted graft cells drove alpha-beta T-cell counts at about two months. The origin of high day-60 TCRbeta diversity in some patients lay in surviving recipient T cells and thymic progenitors. Hyperexpanded clones declined; after one year, newly produced T cells mostly supplied diversity.

V was pared by 6 bases and J by 3 bases, with 14 bases between. Germline V gene sequence: CDR1 MDHEN, CDR2 SYDVKM. The CDR3 is 15 amino acids. Library preparation (for TCRbeta) was performed with unique molecular identifiers. Via MiXCR, TCRdb re-called the PCR reads, giving one row per CDR3 protein. The data show about 440,000 distinct CDR3 sequences, about 40% seen once. This clonotype has a count of ten or more. As yet, its antigen is unknown. The receptor was derived from a girl aged 2 to 10 with aplastic anemia, due to receive a stem cell transplant. Material: PBMCs, obtained before TCRalphabeta/CD19-depleted stem cell transplant. This chain links TRBV28 with TRBJ2-2; D is possibly TRBD2 (5 bases). CDR3 loop: CASSPGLSYTGELFF. Here the CDR3 DNA reads TGTGCCAGCAGCCCCGGACTGAGCTACACCGGGGAGCTGTTTTTT. The entire variable domain, with the rest obtained from reference TRBV28 and TRBJ2-2, is as follows: DVKVTQSSRYLVKRTGEKVFLECVQDMDHENMFWYRQDPGLGLRLIYFSYDVKMKEKGDIPEGYSVSREKKERFSLILESASTNQTSMYLCASSPGLSYTGELFFGEGSRLTVL.